This paragraph covers one T cell receptor delta chain sequence. Its antigen is unknown. Between roughly 97% and 99.6% of sorted thymocytes were Vdelta1+. The sample comes from a study of Vδ1+ human thymocytes. General study findings and limits: Thymic TRG and TRD repertoires appeared highly polyclonal, with Gaussian CDR3 length distributions. Approximately 19% of thymic delta-chain sequences were Vdelta2, with few Vdelta3, unlike blood Vdelta1+ controls. TRD repertoires were essentially private, unlike widely shared TRG clonotypes. Bulk data may be misread because of unexpected Vdelta2 sequences.

The V and J ends lost 2 bases and 2 bases, in that order; junction bases with no gene match: 11. The CDR3 consists of 18 residues. CDR1 is TSWWSYY, CDR2 QGS, per germline. Extracted RNA was reverse transcribed into cDNA. Multiplex PCR used pooled V-gene forward primers and a constant-region reverse primer to amplify CDR3s. TCRdb called clones from the multiplex PCR reads again using CATT. The sample contains roughly 50,000 delta-chain clones, more than 15% of which appear only once. Input material: Vdelta1+ gamma-delta thymocytes from the thymus. Subset: FACS-sorted CD3+ TCRalphabeta- TCRVdelta1+ TCRVdelta2- thymocytes. The rearrangement uses TRDV1 and TRDJ1; 10 nucleotides line up with TRDD3. The sequence was collected from a boy under two years old who had congenital heart surgery. CDR3 DNA: TGTGCTCTTGGGGAAACCTCTCACTGGGGGATGGGGACCGATAAACTCATCTTT. Its translation is CALGETSHWGMGTDKLIF.